This T cell receptor (beta chain) was observed in a study of regulatory T cells in long-lasting Graves disease (dated by TCRdb to about 2021). Looking at the study overall: In the newly diagnosed Graves' disease group, patients had been taking antithyroid drugs for less than 3 months. Peripheral blood TCR sequencing and RNA sequencing compared persistent Graves' disease patients with newly diagnosed Graves' disease patients. The study was registered as a clinical trial and conducted in China. A total of roughly 35 samples underwent TCR sequencing: around 13 from persistent and around 20 from newly diagnosed Graves' disease patients. What the study reported, not specific to this receptor: Only the TCR beta chain was sequenced and analyzed. The authors noted that the small sample size was a limitation that may lower accuracy. More public clonotypes were shared among persistent patients (2,741) than among newly diagnosed patients (966). Lower TCR Shannon entropy and fewer highly expanded clones were observed in persistent Graves' disease patients than in newly diagnosed patients, which suggested clonal expansion. Persistent disease showed preferential use of TRBV28, TRBJ1-2 and TRBJ2-5, whereas newly diagnosed disease favored TRBV20-1 and TRBJ2-1. Only peripheral blood was studied, because thyroid tissue, the primary lesion, was inaccessible.

This clonotype was counted ten times or more. The clone's antigen remains unknown. Base qualities are not recorded, but no much larger clone differs from it by a single base. Library preparation was by multiplex PCR. Sequenced on an Illumina HiSeq 4000. iRepertoire HTBI primers and Arm-PCR amplification of CDR3 regions were used to construct TCR beta libraries. Gel purification was performed on PCR products prior to sequencing. Per the original workflow: Gene usage analysis of CDR3 amino acid clonotypes used the 60 to 80 TRBV and fewer than 15 TRBJ segments found across samples. COPE and FqMerger were used to merge the filtered high-quality paired reads into contigs. Contigs were aligned with BLAST to IMGT TRBV, TRBD and TRBJ reference genes, and CDR3 was defined per IMGT. Clonotypes above 0.1% frequency were classified as highly expanded clones. Repertoire diversity was measured by Shannon entropy, and V-J evenness by the Gini coefficient. A clonotype found in more than one individual was treated as public. TCRdb trimmed the raw reads at Q25, called clones with MiXCR and kept productive beta chains. Each CDR3 protein appears once, grouped with its most common genes and DNA. In this record, the V and J calls reflect TCRdb's handling and not the investigators' own analysis. The sample includes a few hundred thousand distinct CDR3 sequences, with 16% observed a single time. 25% to 30% of the sample goes to the ten largest clones.

The intended sense of this specimen's time point label: newly diagnosed GD, antithyroid drugs for less than 3 months. For both TCR sequencing and RNA sequencing, RNA was extracted from PBMCs in TRIzol. The diagnosis of Graves' disease followed American Thyroid Association guidelines. Patients for the study were recruited at an endocrinology department in Xi'an, China. Each patient gave about 10 milliliters of peripheral blood, collected in an EDTA anticoagulant tube. Ficoll Paque Plus density gradient separation was used to isolate PBMCs, and no further T cell sorting was done. RNA quality was checked with an Agilent 2100 Bioanalyzer and agarose gel, and concentration with a NanoDrop 2000. The germline V gene (reference sequence) specifies GTSNPN as CDR1 and SVGIG as CDR2. V and J are truncated by 4 bases and 7 bases respectively, leaving an intervening sequence of 19 bases. Counted from cysteine to phenylalanine, this CDR3 has 14 amino acids. Only the CDR3 portion is preserved as DNA: 42 bases, with reading frame beginning at the first base.

This sample also appeared in a second study, on T cells in Graves' hyperthyroidism and ophthalmopathy. Taken from the second paper: Stable Graves' hyperthyroidism was defined as the absence of progression to ophthalmopathy over 18 months of follow-up. Hyperthyroidism patients were newly diagnosed, with disease duration under 2 months, and aged 18 to 65 years. Exclusion was applied to patients with uncontrolled infections, other autoimmune diseases, pregnancy or lactation. Diagnoses relied on clinical symptoms, serum thyroxine and TRAb, thyroid ultrasound and orbital computed tomography. The first round of RT-PCR for the TCR CDR3 was performed with the HTBI primer set and the Qiagen OneStep RT-PCR kit. Blood samples also contained most of the expanded thyroid clonotypes (frequency above 0.001), which suggests that blood repertoires may reflect thyroid immune responses. A 13 V-J signature model separated ophthalmopathy from stable hyperthyroidism, with roughly 88% sensitivity and 81% to 82% specificity in cross-validation and 80%/75% in testing. In validation, the model predicted progression to ophthalmopathy with 65% to 71% sensitivity and 72% to 85% specificity, a median of about six months before onset. A discovery cohort of about 96 patients, about 43 with Graves' ophthalmopathy and about 60 with stable Graves' hyperthyroidism, was used to find distinguishing TCR V-J signatures. Whether ophthalmopathy could be predicted prospectively was tested in an independent validation cohort made up of roughly 20 hyperthyroidism patients plus 17 patients who later progressed to ophthalmopathy. The approximately 100 discovery patients were randomly divided into training and test sets at a 7:3 ratio. In several Graves' hyperthyroidism patients, the study also compared T-cell repertoires from thyroid tissue with T-cell repertoires from blood. Once sampling was done, hyperthyroidism patients were given methimazole at a starting dose of 30 mg daily, whereas ophthalmopathy patients were given high-dose intravenous methylprednisolone. The libraries were constructed in a second round of multiplex PCR and then size-selected and purified. The libraries were sequenced on an Illumina HiSeq2000 using paired-end 100 bp reads. SOAPnuke was used to process the raw data, throwing out any read that contained adapters or uncalled bases, had a mean Phred below 15, or lacked an exact constant-primer or identifier match. High-quality paired reads were merged using COPE v1.2.5, and each unique nucleotide sequence was defined as a clonotype. MiTCR v1.1 was used to align the clonotypes against IMGT TRBV, TRBD and TRBJ reference segments. Analysis was restricted to V-J combinations with a frequency above 0.0001, which covered about 99% of repertoires. The TCS score was defined as the ratio of F50 (clonal expansion) to E x V (chaos), calculated using BLOSUM62-based TCRdist between CDR3 peptides within each V-J. Welch's t-statistics and random forest reduced roughly 530 V-J features to roughly 13, which were used in a naive Bayes classifier (R e1071). Sample size was not statistically predetermined, and investigators were not blinded to group allocation. The paper describes TCR Vbeta CDR3 sequencing of 135 peripheral blood samples, made up of 43 ophthalmopathy patients, 70 to 75 hyperthyroidism patients and about 17 progressor patients.

The specimen was peripheral blood mononuclear cells (PBMCs), collected at new diagnosis, from a patient treated with antithyroid drugs. The origin of this receptor is a man aged 40-50 years with Graves disease. Donor details come from another sample of the same person, matched by shared clones. This sequence uses TRBV30 and TRBJ2-5, with TRBD2 as a weak D call on 7 bases. Here is the DNA: TGTGCCTGGACGCGCCGGGGGGCTCCAGGGACCCAGTACTTC. Protein translation: CAWTRRGAPGTQYF.